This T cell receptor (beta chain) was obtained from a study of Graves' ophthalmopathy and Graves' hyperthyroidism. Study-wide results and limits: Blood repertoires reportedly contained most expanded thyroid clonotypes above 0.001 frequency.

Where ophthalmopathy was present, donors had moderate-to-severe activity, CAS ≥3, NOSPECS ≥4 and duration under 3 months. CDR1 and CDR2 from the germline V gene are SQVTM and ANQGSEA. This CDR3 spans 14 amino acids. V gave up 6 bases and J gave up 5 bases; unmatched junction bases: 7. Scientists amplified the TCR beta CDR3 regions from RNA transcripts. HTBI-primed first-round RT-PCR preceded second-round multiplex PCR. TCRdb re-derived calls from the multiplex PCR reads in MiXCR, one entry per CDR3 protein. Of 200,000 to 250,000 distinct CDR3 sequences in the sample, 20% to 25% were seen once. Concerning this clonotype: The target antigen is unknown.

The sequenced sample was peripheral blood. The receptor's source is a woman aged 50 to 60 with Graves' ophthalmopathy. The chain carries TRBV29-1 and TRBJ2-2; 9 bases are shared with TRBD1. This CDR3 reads CSVSVQGATGELFF. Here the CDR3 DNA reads TGCAGCGTCTCTGTACAGGGGGCGACCGGGGAGCTGTTTTTT.